The 9 T cell receptor beta chains presented below share a single source sample, sequenced in a study of blood T cell repertoires in COVID-19. The method was immunoSEQ multiplex PCR; TCRdb's version includes in-frame clones alone and lacks a portion of them. The sample shows around 440,000 clones, 88% of them seen only once. Input material: peripheral blood. These receptors all stem from a woman between 50 and 59 years old with COVID-19, enrolled during active disease.

In its sample, this clone was seen once. V and J are TRBV7-3 and TRBJ2-7, with D perhaps TRBD2 (5 bases). The CDR3 length is 13 residues. V shed 5 bases and J shed 7 bases, with 15 bases lying between them. From germline, CDR1 is SGHTA and CDR2 FQGTGA. CDR3 bases: TGTGCCAGCAGCCCGAGACGGGGATTGGAGCAGTACTTC. Translating it yields CASSPRRGLEQYF.

The J gene is TRBJ2-3, the V gene TRBV2; 7 nucleotides line up with TRBD1. The junction had 7 bases not matched to a gene; V was cut back by 5 bases and J by 2 bases. This CDR3 is built from 15 residues. CDR1 SNHLY and CDR2 FYNNEI come from the germline V gene. CDR3 coding DNA: TGTGCCAGCAGTACCCCCGGGACAGACACAGATACGCAGTATTTT. Residues: CASSTPGTDTDTQYF.

Written as DNA, the CDR3 is TGTGCCAGCAGCGGGACGACAGACCCAGGGAACAATGAGCAGTTCTTC. It codes for CASSGTTDPGNNEQFF. V is TRBV9 and J is TRBJ2-1; perhaps TRBD1 as D (5 bases). The germline V gene has CDR1 SGDLS and CDR2 YYNGEE. The V end was cut by 3 bases, the J end by 5 bases, with 18 bases between. This CDR3 has 16 amino acids.

This sequence joins TRBV10-3 and TRBJ2-1, with 10 bases aligning to TRBD2. The CDR3 runs to 17 residues. The trim removed 6 bases at V and 5 bases at J, leaving 13 bases unmatched. Per germline, CDR1 ENHRY and CDR2 SYGVKD. The CDR3 loop is CAIRPSGGPEIHNEQFF. In DNA, the CDR3 is TGTGCCATCAGACCTAGCGGGGGCCCGGAAATCCACAATGAGCAGTTCTTC.

This clone was seen only once. The chain carries TRBV5-6 and TRBJ1-2; 9 nucleotides match TRBD1. The ends lost 5 bases at V and 7 bases at J; junction bases unmatched: 6. CDR3 size: 13 residues. Germline V gene data show CDR1 as SGHDT and CDR2 as YYEEEE. CDR3 loop: CASRPGQGGGYTF. CDR3 in DNA: TGTGCCAGCAGACCGGGACAGGGTGGTGGCTACACCTTC.

The V call is TRBV6-5, the J call TRBJ2-5; 15 positions match TRBD2. CDR1 is MNHEY and CDR2 is SVGAGI in the germline V gene. This CDR3 contains 13 residues. V lost 2 bases to trimming and J lost 14 bases; unmatched junction nucleotides: 3. CDR3 sequence reads: CASSYGLAGGSYF. The CDR3 bases are TGTGCCAGCAGTTACGGACTAGCGGGGGGGAGTTACTTC.

The chain uses TRBV5-4 and TRBJ1-1; 7 bases are shared with TRBD1. The V and J ends lost 7 bases and 4 bases, in that order; junction bases with no gene match: 10. The CDR3 has 14 residues. CDR1 SGHNT and CDR2 YYREEE come from the germline V gene (reference sequence). CDR3 amino acids: CASAQQGSATEAFF. CDR3 nucleotides: TGTGCCAGCGCTCAACAGGGGAGTGCCACTGAAGCTTTCTTT.

This clone was picked up a small number of times. The CDR3 spells CASSLLSSYNEQFF. As DNA, the CDR3 is TGCGCCAGCAGCTTGCTGAGCTCCTACAATGAGCAGTTCTTC. The chain couples TRBV5-1 to TRBJ2-1; no firm D call. The CDR3 contains 14 residues. V was pared by 1 base and J by 0 bases, with 5 bases between. CDR1 and CDR2 from the germline V gene are SGHRS and YFSETQ.

The V and J genes are TRBV30 and TRBJ1-2; the D gene is possibly TRBD1 (6 bases). The CDR3 consists of 12 residues. With 3 bases removed from V and 4 bases from J, the gap between germline ends came to 9 bases. Germline CDR1 and CDR2: GTSNPN and SVGIG (reference sequence). CDR3 residues: CAWRGQFYGYTF. CDR3 coding DNA: TGTGCCTGGAGAGGACAGTTCTATGGCTACACCTTC.